These T cell receptor beta chains were read from a single sample in a study of Graves' ophthalmopathy and Graves' hyperthyroidism. TCRdb called the multiplex PCR reads again in MiXCR, with one record for every CDR3 protein. Here the sample spans fewer than 250,000 distinct CDR3 sequences, approximately 29% being singletons. Sequencing used peripheral blood. These receptors were obtained from a man aged 45 to 65 with Graves' ophthalmopathy. Both conserved end residues are part of each CDR3. The order of the fields is clone size, J gene, V gene, D gene, CDR3 DNA, CDR3 protein. D genes are given only for firm matches. Expanded clones are given a class, and other clones once, few, many or no size at all.

clone size: NA; J gene: TRBJ1-2; V gene: TRBV6-1; D gene: TRBD1; CDR3 DNA: TGTGCCAGCAGCGGACAGGGAACCTATGGCTACACCTTC; CDR3 protein: CASSGQGTYGYTF
clone size: once; J gene: TRBJ1-1; V gene: TRBV6-2/TRBV6-3; D gene: NA; CDR3 DNA: TGTGCCAGCAGTGATGGACCGATGAACACTGAAGCTTTCTTT; CDR3 protein: CASSDGPMNTEAFF
clone size: once; J gene: TRBJ2-7; V gene: TRBV2; D gene: TRBD1; CDR3 DNA: TGTGCCAGCAGTTACAGGGGCGGCCACGAGCAGTACTTC; CDR3 protein: CASSYRGGHEQYF
clone size: NA; J gene: TRBJ2-2; V gene: TRBV6-2/TRBV6-3; D gene: NA; CDR3 DNA: TGTGCCAGCAGAGTTGTGACCGGGACGCATACCGGGGAGCTGTTTTTT; CDR3 protein: CASRVVTGTHTGELFF
clone size: NA; J gene: TRBJ2-7; V gene: TRBV28; D gene: NA; CDR3 DNA: TGTGCCAGCAGTTTATATTCCGAGCAGTACTTC; CDR3 protein: CASSLYSEQYF
clone size: NA; J gene: TRBJ2-7; V gene: TRBV28; D gene: NA; CDR3 DNA: TGTGCCAGCAGTGCCGGACCCCGGAGGGGCCGCGCTTCGTACTACGAGCAGTACTTC; CDR3 protein: CASSAGPRRGRASYYEQYF
clone size: NA; J gene: TRBJ2-7; V gene: TRBV2; D gene: NA; CDR3 DNA: TGTGCCAGCAGTGAAAGCGCAGGACTCCTCGAGCAGTACTTC; CDR3 protein: CASSESAGLLEQYF
clone size: many; J gene: TRBJ1-1; V gene: TRBV5-1; D gene: TRBD1; CDR3 DNA: TGCGCCAGCAGAAACACAGGGGGCACTGAAGCTTTCTTT; CDR3 protein: CASRNTGGTEAFF
clone size: once; J gene: TRBJ1-2; V gene: TRBV28; D gene: NA; CDR3 DNA: TGTGCCAGCAGCTACGACACCGACTATGGCTACACCTTC; CDR3 protein: CASSYDTDYGYTF
clone size: many; J gene: TRBJ2-2; V gene: TRBV30; D gene: NA; CDR3 DNA: TGTGCCTGGAGAACCCCGACTAAGAACACCGGGGAGCTGTTTTTT; CDR3 protein: CAWRTPTKNTGELFF
clone size: many; J gene: TRBJ1-5; V gene: TRBV12-3/TRBV12-4; D gene: NA; CDR3 DNA: TGTGCCAGCAGTCCAACCCAGGGTTATCAGCCCCAGCATTTT; CDR3 protein: CASSPTQGYQPQHF
clone size: many; J gene: TRBJ2-7; V gene: TRBV2; D gene: TRBD1; CDR3 DNA: TGTGCCAGCAGCTCGCCCCGGGACAGGGCCACCTACGAGCAGTACTTC; CDR3 protein: CASSSPRDRATYEQYF
clone size: NA; J gene: TRBJ1-1; V gene: TRBV20-1; D gene: NA; CDR3 DNA: TGCAGTGCTAGTCGGAACACTGAAGCTTTCTTT; CDR3 protein: CSASRNTEAFF
clone size: NA; J gene: TRBJ1-5; V gene: TRBV6-2/TRBV6-3; D gene: NA; CDR3 DNA: TGTGCCAGCAGTTACTCTAGGACTGATAGCAATCAGCCCCAGCATTTT; CDR3 protein: CASSYSRTDSNQPQHF
clone size: NA; J gene: TRBJ2-5; V gene: TRBV28; D gene: TRBD1; CDR3 DNA: TGTGCCAGCAGTGACCCGCAGGGGGCGCGGGAGACCCAGTACTTC; CDR3 protein: CASSDPQGARETQYF
clone size: NA; J gene: TRBJ2-6; V gene: TRBV20-1; D gene: NA; CDR3 DNA: TGCAGTGCAAATACCCAGGGTTGGTCTGGGGCCAACGTCCTGACTTTC; CDR3 protein: CSANTQGWSGANVLTF
clone size: many; J gene: TRBJ2-5; V gene: TRBV11-2; D gene: TRBD2; CDR3 DNA: TGTGCCTGTCGGCGGGAGGGCCATGAGACCCAGTACTTC; CDR3 protein: CACRREGHETQYF
clone size: NA; J gene: TRBJ1-5; V gene: TRBV11-2; D gene: TRBD1; CDR3 DNA: TGTGCCAGCAGCTTAGGGGACAGGGAGGGAGATCAGCCCCAGCATTTT; CDR3 protein: CASSLGDREGDQPQHF
clone size: NA; J gene: TRBJ2-7; V gene: TRBV28; D gene: TRBD2; CDR3 DNA: TGTGCCAGCGGGAGGGAGACCTACGAGCAGTACTTC; CDR3 protein: CASGRETYEQYF
clone size: many; J gene: TRBJ2-7; V gene: TRBV6-5; D gene: TRBD1; CDR3 DNA: TGTGCCACCGCCCGGGACAGGGGCTCCTACGAGCAGTACTTC; CDR3 protein: CATARDRGSYEQYF
clone size: many; J gene: TRBJ2-7; V gene: TRBV5-1; D gene: NA; CDR3 DNA: TGCGCCAGCAGCTTGGTCGGGGGCCTCTTCTCCTACGAGCAGTACTTC; CDR3 protein: CASSLVGGLFSYEQYF
clone size: many; J gene: TRBJ2-7; V gene: TRBV5-1; D gene: TRBD1; CDR3 DNA: TGCGCCAGCAGCAACCTTGGGACAGGGGTCTACGAGCAGTACTTC; CDR3 protein: CASSNLGTGVYEQYF
clone size: many; J gene: TRBJ2-7; V gene: TRBV10-3; D gene: NA; CDR3 DNA: TGTGCCATCAGAGCCAGAGGCTCCTACGAGCAGTACTTC; CDR3 protein: CAIRARGSYEQYF
clone size: many; J gene: TRBJ2-2; V gene: TRBV30; D gene: TRBD2; CDR3 DNA: TGTGCCTGGAAGGTTAGCGGGAGACACACCGGGGAGCTGTTTTTT; CDR3 protein: CAWKVSGRHTGELFF
clone size: once; J gene: TRBJ1-1; V gene: TRBV6-1; D gene: NA; CDR3 DNA: TGTGCCAGCAGGACACTACAGCTTGCGGGACACACTGAAGCTTTCTTT; CDR3 protein: CASRTLQLAGHTEAFF
clone size: NA; J gene: TRBJ1-5; V gene: TRBV29-1; D gene: TRBD1; CDR3 DNA: TGCAGCGTCGTCACAGGGGGAGGTGGTCAGCCCCAGCATTTT; CDR3 protein: CSVVTGGGGQPQHF
clone size: NA; J gene: TRBJ1-5; V gene: TRBV15; D gene: NA; CDR3 DNA: TGTGCCACCAGCAAGGAAAATCCTGTCCCGAATCAGCCCCAGCATTTT; CDR3 protein: CATSKENPVPNQPQHF
clone size: NA; J gene: TRBJ2-7; V gene: TRBV3-1; D gene: NA; CDR3 DNA: TGTGCCAGCAGCACCGGGACCCTACTGGCCTACGAGCAGTACTTC; CDR3 protein: CASSTGTLLAYEQYF
clone size: many; J gene: TRBJ2-6; V gene: TRBV10-3; D gene: NA; CDR3 DNA: TGTGCCATCAAATCAACTGGGGCCAACGTCCTGACTTTC; CDR3 protein: CAIKSTGANVLTF
clone size: many; J gene: TRBJ2-2; V gene: TRBV27; D gene: NA; CDR3 DNA: TGTGCCAGCAGTTTACCGAACACCGGGGAGCTGTTTTTT; CDR3 protein: CASSLPNTGELFF
clone size: NA; J gene: TRBJ2-7; V gene: TRBV27; D gene: TRBD1; CDR3 DNA: TGTGCCAGCAGTTTTAACAGGGGCCACGAGCAGTACTTC; CDR3 protein: CASSFNRGHEQYF
clone size: many; J gene: TRBJ2-7; V gene: TRBV4-3; D gene: NA; CDR3 DNA: TGCGCCAGCAGCCAAGATGCCGGGACATCTCTCGAGCAGTACTTC; CDR3 protein: CASSQDAGTSLEQYF
clone size: many; J gene: TRBJ1-5; V gene: TRBV11-2; D gene: NA; CDR3 DNA: TGTGCCAGCAGCGCGACGGGGAGGGGGGATCAGCCCCAGCATTTT; CDR3 protein: CASSATGRGDQPQHF
clone size: NA; J gene: TRBJ2-7; V gene: TRBV6-5; D gene: NA; CDR3 DNA: TGTGCCAGCAGTTACAGGGGGAGACCCTACGAGCAGTACTTC; CDR3 protein: CASSYRGRPYEQYF
clone size: many; J gene: TRBJ2-2; V gene: TRBV7-6; D gene: TRBD1; CDR3 DNA: TGTGCCAGCAGCTCCTACCCTAGGACAGGGGTCACCGGGGAGCTGTTTTTT; CDR3 protein: CASSSYPRTGVTGELFF
clone size: many; J gene: TRBJ2-2; V gene: TRBV19; D gene: TRBD2; CDR3 DNA: TGTGCCAGTTCCGGGACTAGTAACACCGGGGAGCTGTTTTTT; CDR3 protein: CASSGTSNTGELFF
clone size: NA; J gene: TRBJ2-7; V gene: TRBV12-3/TRBV12-4; D gene: NA; CDR3 DNA: TGTGCCAGCAGAATGACGGCAGCCTACGAGCAGTACTTC; CDR3 protein: CASRMTAAYEQYF
clone size: few; J gene: TRBJ1-2; V gene: TRBV7-2; D gene: NA; CDR3 DNA: TGTGCCAGCAGCTTGGCGTGGCAGGGGAAGGATGGCTACACCTTC; CDR3 protein: CASSLAWQGKDGYTF
clone size: few; J gene: TRBJ1-5; V gene: TRBV9; D gene: TRBD1; CDR3 DNA: TGTGCCAGCAGCGTCGGGACAGGGAATCAGCCCCAGCATTTT; CDR3 protein: CASSVGTGNQPQHF
clone size: many; J gene: TRBJ2-7; V gene: TRBV20-1; D gene: NA; CDR3 DNA: TGCAGTGCTAGAGATTTCAGTACGGGCTCCTACGAGCAGTACTTC; CDR3 protein: CSARDFSTGSYEQYF
clone size: NA; J gene: TRBJ1-6; V gene: TRBV27; D gene: TRBD1; CDR3 DNA: TGTGCCAGCAAAGGACAGGGGGCGGTTGATCGATACGGACCCCTCCACTTT; CDR3 protein: CASKGQGAVDRYGPLHF
clone size: NA; J gene: TRBJ2-7; V gene: TRBV27; D gene: TRBD1; CDR3 DNA: TGTGCCAGCAGTTTATCGCAGGGGGCCTTAGACTACGAGCAGTACTTC; CDR3 protein: CASSLSQGALDYEQYF
clone size: NA; J gene: TRBJ1-1; V gene: TRBV28; D gene: NA; CDR3 DNA: TGTGCCAGCAGCCGAAGGACAGCCTCGACTGAAGCTTTCTTT; CDR3 protein: CASSRRTASTEAFF
clone size: few; J gene: TRBJ2-5; V gene: TRBV20-1; D gene: TRBD1; CDR3 DNA: TGCAGTGCCGGAGACAGGGTCCAAGAGACCCAGTACTTC; CDR3 protein: CSAGDRVQETQYF
clone size: many; J gene: TRBJ2-5; V gene: TRBV11-2; D gene: NA; CDR3 DNA: TGTGCCAGCAGCTTGCCCTGGGCGGGTGAAGAGACCCAGTACTTC; CDR3 protein: CASSLPWAGEETQYF
clone size: NA; J gene: TRBJ1-1; V gene: TRBV11-1; D gene: NA; CDR3 DNA: TGTGCCAGCAGCTCCCGCGATCCCTCCACTGAAGCTTTCTTT; CDR3 protein: CASSSRDPSTEAFF
clone size: once; J gene: TRBJ1-2; V gene: TRBV6-5; D gene: NA; CDR3 DNA: TGTGCCAGCAGTTACGAAGGAGCTAACTATGGCTACACCTTC; CDR3 protein: CASSYEGANYGYTF
clone size: few; J gene: TRBJ2-7; V gene: TRBV6-5; D gene: TRBD1; CDR3 DNA: TGTGCCAGCAGTTACTCCGGACAGGGCACCTTCGAGCAGTACTTC; CDR3 protein: CASSYSGQGTFEQYF
clone size: once; J gene: TRBJ1-2; V gene: TRBV7-3; D gene: NA; CDR3 DNA: TGTGCCAGCAGCGCCTGGGGAAACTATGGCTACACCTTC; CDR3 protein: CASSAWGNYGYTF
clone size: many; J gene: TRBJ2-7; V gene: TRBV12-3/TRBV12-4; D gene: NA; CDR3 DNA: TGTGCCAGCAGTTATTCGGGCGAGCAGTACTTC; CDR3 protein: CASSYSGEQYF
clone size: NA; J gene: TRBJ2-7; V gene: TRBV28; D gene: NA; CDR3 DNA: TGTGCCAGCAGTCCGAGACAGGGAGGGAACGAGCAGTACTTC; CDR3 protein: CASSPRQGGNEQYF
clone size: many; J gene: TRBJ2-5; V gene: TRBV7-6; D gene: NA; CDR3 DNA: TGTGCCAGCAGCTTACCCCACGGTCTGGACGGACAGACCCAGTACTTC; CDR3 protein: CASSLPHGLDGQTQYF
clone size: many; J gene: TRBJ2-5; V gene: TRBV27; D gene: NA; CDR3 DNA: TGTGCCAGCAGTTCCCGTGGAGGGGCATTTTGGGAGACCCAGTACTTC; CDR3 protein: CASSSRGGAFWETQYF
clone size: NA; J gene: TRBJ2-7; V gene: TRBV7-2; D gene: NA; CDR3 DNA: TGTGCCAGCAGCACGAACGGTCTTACCCCCCCCGAGCAGTACTTC; CDR3 protein: CASSTNGLTPPEQYF
clone size: many; J gene: TRBJ1-5; V gene: TRBV19; D gene: NA; CDR3 DNA: TGTGCCAGTAGTATGGGGACCGCTTCCCAGGGGCCCCAGCATTTT; CDR3 protein: CASSMGTASQGPQHF
clone size: many; J gene: TRBJ2-7; V gene: TRBV3-1; D gene: NA; CDR3 DNA: TGTGCCAGCAGCCAAGGGGGCAGCCTCTGGAGCTCCTACGAGCAGTACTTC; CDR3 protein: CASSQGGSLWSSYEQYF
clone size: NA; J gene: TRBJ1-5; V gene: TRBV6-5; D gene: TRBD1; CDR3 DNA: TGTGCCAGCAGTTACTCGAGACAGGGTAGCAATCAGCCCCAGCATTTT; CDR3 protein: CASSYSRQGSNQPQHF
clone size: many; J gene: TRBJ2-7; V gene: TRBV2; D gene: TRBD1; CDR3 DNA: TGTGCCAGCATCGGAAGACAGGGGCGGGAGCAGTACTTC; CDR3 protein: CASIGRQGREQYF
clone size: many; J gene: TRBJ2-2; V gene: TRBV6-2/TRBV6-3; D gene: NA; CDR3 DNA: TGTGCCAGCAGTTACTGGTACACCGGGGAGCTGTTTTTT; CDR3 protein: CASSYWYTGELFF
clone size: NA; J gene: TRBJ1-6; V gene: TRBV6-5; D gene: NA; CDR3 DNA: TGTGCCAGCAGTCGGTCGGGGAATTCACCCCTCCACTTT; CDR3 protein: CASSRSGNSPLHF